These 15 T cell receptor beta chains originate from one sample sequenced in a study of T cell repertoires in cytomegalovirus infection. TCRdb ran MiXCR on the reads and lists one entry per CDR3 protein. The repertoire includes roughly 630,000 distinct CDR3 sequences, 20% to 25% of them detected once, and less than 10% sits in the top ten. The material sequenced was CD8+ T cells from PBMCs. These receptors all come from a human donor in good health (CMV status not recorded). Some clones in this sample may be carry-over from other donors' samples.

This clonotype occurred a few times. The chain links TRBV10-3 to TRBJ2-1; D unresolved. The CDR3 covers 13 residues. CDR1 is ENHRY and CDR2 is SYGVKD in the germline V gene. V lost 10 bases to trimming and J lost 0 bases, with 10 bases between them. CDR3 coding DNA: TGTGCCAAAGCAGGAAGCTCCTACAATGAGCAGTTCTTC. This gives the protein CAKAGSSYNEQFF.

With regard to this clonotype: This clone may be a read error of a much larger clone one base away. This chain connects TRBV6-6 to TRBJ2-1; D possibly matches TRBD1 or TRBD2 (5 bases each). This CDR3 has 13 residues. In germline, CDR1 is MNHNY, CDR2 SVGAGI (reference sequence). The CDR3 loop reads CASTEGQLNEQCF. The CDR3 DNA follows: TGTGCCAGCACCGAGGGGCAGCTCAATGAGCAGTGCTTC.

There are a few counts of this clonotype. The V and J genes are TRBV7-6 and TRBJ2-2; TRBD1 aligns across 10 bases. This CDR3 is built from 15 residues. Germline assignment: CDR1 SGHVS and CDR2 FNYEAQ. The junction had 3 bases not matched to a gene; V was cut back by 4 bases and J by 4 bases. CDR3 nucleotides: TGTGCCAGCAGCTCGACAGGGGGCGGCACCGGGGAGCTGTTTTTT. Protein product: CASSSTGGGTGELFF.

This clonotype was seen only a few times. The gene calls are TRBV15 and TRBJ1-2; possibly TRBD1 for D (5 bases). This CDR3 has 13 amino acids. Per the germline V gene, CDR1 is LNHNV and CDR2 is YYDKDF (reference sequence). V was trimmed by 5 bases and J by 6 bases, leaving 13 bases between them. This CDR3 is CATSGDLPHGYTF. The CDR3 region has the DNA TGTGCCACCAGCGGGGACCTACCCCATGGCTACACCTTC.

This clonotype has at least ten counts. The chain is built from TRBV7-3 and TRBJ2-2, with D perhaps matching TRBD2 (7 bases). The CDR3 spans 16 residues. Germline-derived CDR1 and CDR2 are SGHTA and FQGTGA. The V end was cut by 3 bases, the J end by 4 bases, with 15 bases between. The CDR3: CASSFYPGGPTGELFF. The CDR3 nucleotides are TGTGCCAGCAGCTTTTATCCGGGGGGCCCCACCGGGGAGCTGTTTTTT.

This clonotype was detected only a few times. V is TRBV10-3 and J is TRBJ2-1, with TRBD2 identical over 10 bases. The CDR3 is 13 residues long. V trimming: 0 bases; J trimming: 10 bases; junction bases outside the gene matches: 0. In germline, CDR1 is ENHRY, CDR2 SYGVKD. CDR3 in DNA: TGTGCCATCAGTGAGTCGACTAGCGGGGAGCAGTTCTTC. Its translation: CAISESTSGEQFF.

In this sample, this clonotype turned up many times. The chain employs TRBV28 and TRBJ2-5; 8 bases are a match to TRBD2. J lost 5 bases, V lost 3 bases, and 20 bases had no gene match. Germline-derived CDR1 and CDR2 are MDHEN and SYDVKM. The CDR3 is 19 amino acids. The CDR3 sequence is CASSFPTPRRGASGETQYF. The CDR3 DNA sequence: TGTGCCAGCAGTTTTCCCACCCCCCGGCGGGGGGCCTCAGGGGAGACCCAGTACTTC.

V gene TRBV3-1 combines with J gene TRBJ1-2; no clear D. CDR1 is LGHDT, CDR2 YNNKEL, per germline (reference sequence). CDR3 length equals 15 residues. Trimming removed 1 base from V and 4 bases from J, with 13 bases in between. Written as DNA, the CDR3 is TGTGCCAGCAGCCAAGTAAGGGCAGGCTTCTATGGCTACACCTTC. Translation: CASSQVRAGFYGYTF.

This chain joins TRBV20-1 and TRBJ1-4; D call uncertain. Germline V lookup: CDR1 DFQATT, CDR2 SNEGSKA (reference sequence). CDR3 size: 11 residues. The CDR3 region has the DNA TGCAGCCTGAGGGCTAATGAAAAACTGTTTTTT. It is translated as CSLRANEKLFF.

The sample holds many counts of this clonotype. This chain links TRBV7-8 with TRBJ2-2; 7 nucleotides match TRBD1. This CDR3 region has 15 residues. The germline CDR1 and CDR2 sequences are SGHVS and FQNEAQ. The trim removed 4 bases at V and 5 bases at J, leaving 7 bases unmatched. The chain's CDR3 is CASSSFPGGTGELFF. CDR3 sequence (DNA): TGTGCCAGCAGCTCATTCCCAGGGGGAACCGGGGAGCTGTTTTTT.

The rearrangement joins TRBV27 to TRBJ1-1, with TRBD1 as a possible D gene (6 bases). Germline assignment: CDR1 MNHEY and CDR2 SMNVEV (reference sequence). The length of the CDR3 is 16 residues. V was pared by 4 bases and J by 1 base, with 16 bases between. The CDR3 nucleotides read TGTGCCAGCAGTTCCTGGACAGCGGCGGGGAACACTGAAGCTTTCTTT. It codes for CASSSWTAAGNTEAFF.

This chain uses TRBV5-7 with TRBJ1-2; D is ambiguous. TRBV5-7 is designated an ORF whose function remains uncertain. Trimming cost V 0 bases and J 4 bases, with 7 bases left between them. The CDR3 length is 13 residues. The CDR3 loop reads CASSLDPAYGYTF. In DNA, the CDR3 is TGTGCCAGCAGCTTGGACCCAGCCTATGGCTACACCTTC.

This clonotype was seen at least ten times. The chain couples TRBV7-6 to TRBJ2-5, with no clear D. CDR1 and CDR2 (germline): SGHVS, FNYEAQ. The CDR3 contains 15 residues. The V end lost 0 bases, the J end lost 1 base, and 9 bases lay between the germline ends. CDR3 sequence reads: CASSLADWGQETQYF. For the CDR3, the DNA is TGTGCCAGCAGCTTAGCGGATTGGGGCCAAGAGACCCAGTACTTC.

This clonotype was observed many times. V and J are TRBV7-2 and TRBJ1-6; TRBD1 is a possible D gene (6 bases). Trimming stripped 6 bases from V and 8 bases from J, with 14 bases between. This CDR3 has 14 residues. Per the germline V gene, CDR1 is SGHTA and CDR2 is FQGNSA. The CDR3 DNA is TGTGCCAGCAGGGGGACATTCGCTGATTCACCCCTCCACTTT. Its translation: CASRGTFADSPLHF. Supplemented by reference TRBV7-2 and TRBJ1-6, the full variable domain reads GAGVSQSPSNKVTEKGKDVELRCDPISGHTALYWYRQSLGQGLEFLIYFQGNSAPDKSGLPSDRFSAERTGGSVSTLTIQRTQQEDSAVYLCASRGTFADSPLHFGNGTRLTVT.

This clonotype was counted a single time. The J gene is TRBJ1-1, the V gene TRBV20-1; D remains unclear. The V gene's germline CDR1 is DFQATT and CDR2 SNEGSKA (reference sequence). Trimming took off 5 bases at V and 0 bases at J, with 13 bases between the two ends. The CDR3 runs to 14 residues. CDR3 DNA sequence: TGCAGTGCTTATCGGCTATCCGTGAACACTGAAGCTTTCTTT. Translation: CSAYRLSVNTEAFF.